This TCR beta chain appears in the sequencing data of a study of cytomegalovirus exposure and HLA in healthy donors. CDR1 is SGHVS and CDR2 is FQNEAQ in the germline V gene. The ends lost 6 bases at V and 0 bases at J; junction bases unmatched: 2. This CDR3 region has 14 residues. The PCR had 60 Vbeta and 13 Jbeta primers. Sequenced by immunoSEQ multiplex PCR; TCRdb stores in-frame clones only, minus some. This table has 90,000 to 110,000 clones, about 76% appearing once. This sequence was found in a man aged 35-49 years in good health and CMV-seronegative. Input material: PBMCs. The chain employs TRBV7-8 and TRBJ2-3; 8 bases match TRBD2. CDR3 nucleotides: TGTGCCAGCAGTTCTAGCGGGAGCACAGATACGCAGTATTTT. Encoded protein: CASSSSGSTDTQYF.